A single sample gave rise to the 25 T cell receptor beta chains below, sequenced in a study of molecular identifiers for immune sequencing clone quantification. TCRdb redid the calling of the PCR reads with MiXCR, one entry per CDR3 protein. The sample yields just over 40,000 distinct CDR3 sequences, 20% to 25% seen once. The sequenced sample consisted of naive CD8+ T cells from blood, with Jurkat cell RNA spiked in. Subset here: FACS-sorted CD8+CD4-CCR7+CD45RA+ naive T cells. The receptors stem from a human donor in good health. Some libraries in this study had Jurkat cell RNA spiked in.

Of note for this clonotype: One junction end does not reproduce the germline sequence, and a read error may be involved. The rearrangement links TRBV6-2 or TRBV6-3 to TRBJ2-7; possibly TRBD2 for D (5 bases). Germline V lookup: CDR1 MNHEY, CDR2 SVGEGT. This CDR3 spans 14 amino acids. The CDR3 DNA follows: TGTGCCAGCACTTACAGCGGAGGACTGAGCGAGCAGTACTTC. Translated: CASTYSGGLSEQYF.

This clonotype was detected only once. Just one base apart from a much larger clone, this may be a read error. The conserved closing phenylalanine or tryptophan is absent in this CDR3, likely reflecting a read error. The V gene is TRBV7-9, the J gene TRBJ2-5; 7 bases map to TRBD1. CDR1 and CDR2 (germline): SEHNR, FQNEAQ (reference sequence). J lost 3 bases, V lost 2 bases, and 9 bases had no gene match. CDR3 length equals 16 residues. The CDR3 region is CASSLPLGQSEETQYS. In DNA, the CDR3 is TGTGCCAGCAGCTTACCTTTGGGACAGTCTGAAGAGACCCAGTACTCC.

This clonotype was detected many times. V gene TRBV5-6 combines with J gene TRBJ2-5; no firm D call. The CDR3 sequence is 13 residues long. The germline V gene encodes CDR1 SGHDT and CDR2 YYEEEE. The V end was cut by 4 bases, the J end by 4 bases, with 11 bases between. CDR3 region: CASSGWSLETQYF. The CDR3 nucleotides are TGTGCCAGCAGCGGATGGTCCTTAGAGACCCAGTACTTC. The full variable domain, its missing parts supplied by reference TRBV5-6 and TRBJ2-5, is DAGVTQSPTHLIKTRGQQVTLRCSPKSGHDTVSWYQQALGQGPQFIFQYYEEEERQRGNFPDRFSGHQFPNYSSELNVNALLLGDSALYLCASSGWSLETQYFGPGTRLLVL.

As for this clonotype: A much larger clonotype is one base distant, so this may be a read error. The CDR3 does not end in the conserved phenylalanine or tryptophan, so this is likely a read error. The chain joins TRBV6-6 to TRBJ1-1, with D hard to call. CDR1 is MNHNY and CDR2 is SVGAGI in the germline V gene (reference sequence). The CDR3 sequence is 14 residues long. Between the trimmed V and J ends, which lost 2 bases and 0 bases, there was a span of 7 bases. CDR3 DNA sequence: TGTGCCAGCAGTTACGTCGGGGTGAACACTGAAGCTTTCTCT. This gives the protein CASSYVGVNTEAFS.

To note about this clonotype: This sequence may be a read error, since a much larger clone differs from it by one base. The chain combines TRBV6-2 or TRBV6-3 with TRBJ2-1, with D unclear. This CDR3 is built from 12 residues. Germline lookup yields CDR1 MNHEY and CDR2 SVGEGT. The CDR3 bases are TGTGCCACCAGTTACCCCAACAATGAGCAGTTCTTC. It encodes CATSYPNNEQFF.

This clonotype was observed at least ten times. The chain joins TRBV12-3 or TRBV12-4 to TRBJ2-3; D not certain. Trimming stripped 4 bases from V and 12 bases from J, with 11 bases between. The CDR3 runs to 11 residues. The CDR3 bases are TGTGCCAGCAGTTCCGGCAGTCCCCAGTATTTT. Translating gives CASSSGSPQYF.

This clonotype was detected ten times or more. The chain has TRBV7-2 and TRBJ2-1, with D possibly being TRBD2 (5 bases). Trimming stripped 6 bases from V and 3 bases from J, with 15 bases between. This CDR3 has 15 amino acids. CDR1 is SGHTA, CDR2 FQGNSA, per germline. The DNA of the CDR3 is TGTGCCAGCAGTCCAAGCGGAGCCTTCTACAATGAGCAGTTCTTC. Its protein is CASSPSGAFYNEQFF. Drawing the rest from reference TRBV7-2 and TRBJ2-1, the complete variable domain is GAGVSQSPSNKVTEKGKDVELRCDPISGHTALYWYRQSLGQGLEFLIYFQGNSAPDKSGLPSDRFSAERTGGSVSTLTIQRTQQEDSAVYLCASSPSGAFYNEQFFGPGTRLTVL.

This clonotype was counted at least ten times. V usage is TRBV28 and J usage is TRBJ1-5; a possible D gene is TRBD1 (6 bases). Germline CDR1 reads MDHEN; CDR2 reads SYDVKM. The CDR3 is 19 residues long. The germline V and J ends were trimmed by 4 bases and 0 bases, with 22 bases remaining between them. This CDR3 is CASSSWTVTARDSNQPQHF. The CDR3 nucleotides read TGTGCCAGCAGTTCTTGGACAGTCACAGCACGGGATAGCAATCAGCCCCAGCATTTT.

The chain combines TRBV14 with TRBJ2-1; D possibly corresponds to TRBD2 (5 bases). The CDR3 covers 15 residues. With 0 bases removed from V and 2 bases from J, the gap between germline ends came to 8 bases. Germline V gives CDR1 SGHDN, CDR2 FVKESK. CDR3: CASSQDLATYNEQFF. DNA of the CDR3: TGTGCCAGCAGCCAAGATCTAGCTACCTACAATGAGCAGTTCTTC.

In the case of this clonotype: A much larger clone differs from this one at a single base, so this may be a read error. This sequence joins TRBV4-2 and TRBJ2-7, with 9 bases fitting TRBD1. Germline values: CDR1 LGHNA, CDR2 YNFKEQ. The V segment lost 1 base and the J segment 1 base; nucleotides outside the gene matches: 5. The CDR3 is 16 amino acids. In DNA form, the CDR3 reads TGTGCCAGCAGCCAAGTAACAGGGGGCTATTCCTACGAGCAGTACTTC. Residues: CASSQVTGGYSYEQYF.

In its sample, this clonotype ranks as medium-sized. CDR3 sequence (DNA): TGTGCCAGCAGCTCGGGGGGCTACGAGCAGTACTTC. This translates into CASSSGGYEQYF. The chain employs TRBV5-6 and TRBJ2-7; 7 bases are a match to TRBD2. The CDR3 is 12 residues long. Trimming removed 3 bases from V and 3 bases from J; junction bases left unmatched: 0. Per germline, CDR1 SGHDT and CDR2 YYEEEE.

About this clonotype itself: A much larger clone is a single base away; this may be a read error. CDR3 bases: TGTGGCAGCAGTACAGGGGACCTGAACACCGGGGAGCTGTTTTTT. Its translation: CGSSTGDLNTGELFF. The rearrangement joins TRBV9 to TRBJ2-2; 7 bases are shared with TRBD1. This CDR3 region has 15 residues. The germline CDR1 and CDR2 sequences are SGDLS and YYNGEE.

This clonotype was found many times. In DNA, the CDR3 is TGCAGCGTTGAAGGACAGAACTCTGGGGCCAACGTCCTGACTTTC. Protein product: CSVEGQNSGANVLTF. This chain links TRBV29-1 with TRBJ2-6; tentative D call: TRBD1 (5 bases). V lost 1 base to trimming and J lost 0 bases, with 7 bases between them. Germline-derived CDR1 and CDR2 are SQVTM and ANQGSEA. This CDR3 is built from 15 residues. Full variable domain (remainder filled in from reference TRBV29-1 and TRBJ2-6): SAVISQKPSRDICQRGTSLTIQCQVDSQVTMMFWYRQQPGQSLTLIATANQGSEATYESGFVIDKFPISRPNLTFSTLTVSNMSPEDSSIYLCSVEGQNSGANVLTFGAGSRLTVL.

Concerning this clonotype itself: A read error may be the cause here, since a much bigger clone is one base away. The chain joins TRBV12-3 or TRBV12-4 to TRBJ2-5; the match to TRBD2 covers 8 bases. The CDR3 contains 12 residues. V trimming: 11 bases; J trimming: 4 bases; junction bases outside the gene matches: 6. CDR3 loop: CASGGVAETQYF. CDR3 nucleotides: TGTGCCTCGGGGGGGGTTGCAGAGACCCAGTACTTC.

The sample holds many counts of this clonotype. The gene calls are TRBV27 and TRBJ2-7; the D gene is possibly TRBD1 (6 bases). The CDR3 has 13 amino acids. V was clipped by 9 bases and J by 4 bases, with 16 bases between them. Looked up from germline, CDR1 is MNHEY and CDR2 is SMNVEV (reference sequence). CDR3 protein: CASSTGPKYEQYF. CDR3 DNA sequence: TGTGCCAGTTCGACAGGACCGAAGTACGAGCAGTACTTC.

This clonotype has a count of ten or more. The chain couples TRBV7-2 to TRBJ1-1; maybe TRBD1 (5 bases). V was shortened by 1 base and J by 0 bases, with 18 bases between the two germline ends. This CDR3 has 18 residues. Germline-derived CDR1 and CDR2 are SGHTA and FQGNSA. In DNA form, the CDR3 reads TGTGCCAGCAGCTTAGAGGAGGGGTCCCTTTTCATGAACACTGAAGCTTTCTTT. Protein product: CASSLEEGSLFMNTEAFF.

In its sample, this clonotype was seen many times. This chain links TRBV7-7 with TRBJ1-1; D ambiguous. The length of the CDR3 is 13 residues. Germline V lookup: CDR1 SSHAT, CDR2 FNYEAQ (reference sequence). The V gene lost 4 bases and the J gene lost 2 bases, with 8 bases spanning the gap. In DNA, the CDR3 is TGTGCCAGCAGCTCCTCCATTAACACTGAAGCTTTCTTT. Amino acid sequence: CASSSSINTEAFF.

This clonotype was seen many times. V usage is TRBV7-9 and J usage is TRBJ1-1; D might be TRBD1 (5 bases). V was pared by 5 bases and J by 4 bases, with 20 bases between. Per the germline V gene, CDR1 is SEHNR and CDR2 is FQNEAQ (reference sequence). This CDR3 region has 16 residues. This CDR3 is CASSPEGGALATEAFF. The CDR3 DNA reads TGTGCCAGCAGCCCCGAAGGAGGGGCGTTGGCCACTGAAGCTTTCTTT.

The count of this clonotype is one. One end of the junction is discordant with germline, which a read error may explain. This sequence joins TRBV7-2 and TRBJ1-6; D possibly corresponds to TRBD1 (5 bases). The CDR3 runs to 17 residues. Germline loops: CDR1 SGHTA, CDR2 FQGNSA. CDR3 sequence: CASSLGGTANFNPPLHF. CDR3 coding DNA: TGTGCCAGCAGCTTAGGGGGGACCGCCAACTTTAATCCACCCCTCCACTTT.

Worth noting for this clonotype: This may come from a read error, since a much larger clone is one base off. This chain joins TRBV4-1 and TRBJ2-5; D gene ambiguous. CDR1 is MGHRA and CDR2 is YSYEKL in the germline V gene. The CDR3 is 13 amino acids. The CDR3, as DNA: TGCGCCAGCAGCCAAGTAGGTCAAGGGACCCAGTACTTC. Translated, it gives CASSQVGQGTQYF.

This clonotype appeared a few times. The V call is TRBV10-3, the J call TRBJ1-6, with D uncertain. There are 13 residues in the CDR3. Trimming stripped 0 bases from V and 9 bases from J, with 6 bases between. CDR1 is ENHRY and CDR2 is SYGVKD in the germline V gene. DNA for the CDR3: TGTGCCATCAGTGAGTCGGGGAGTTCACCCCTCCACTTT. It yields the protein CAISESGSSPLHF.

A remark on this clonotype: Its ends do not fully match the called genes, so a read error is possible. The chain employs TRBV27 and TRBJ2-5, with TRBD1 matching 7 bases. CDR1 and CDR2 from the germline V gene are MNHEY and SMNVEV (reference sequence). The CDR3 contains 17 residues. This CDR3 is CTSRLSRGPYYQETQYF. The CDR3 DNA is TGTACCAGCAGGTTATCTAGGGGGCCGTATTACCAAGAGACCCAGTACTTC.

The table lists this clonotype with many counts. This chain connects TRBV27 to TRBJ1-1; D is possibly TRBD1 (6 bases). CDR3 length: 14 residues. CDR1 is MNHEY, CDR2 SMNVEV, per germline (reference sequence). V was trimmed by 5 bases and J by 2 bases, leaving 12 bases between them. CDR3 bases: TGTGCCAGCAGTCTCCAGACAGGAAACACTGAAGCTTTCTTT. Protein: CASSLQTGNTEAFF.

The J gene is TRBJ2-7, the V gene TRBV7-9; TRBD2 might be the D (5 bases). CDR3 size: 13 residues. Germline-derived CDR1 and CDR2 are SEHNR and FQNEAQ (reference sequence). The CDR3 is CGRSLGYSYEQYF. CDR3 DNA: TGTGGGAGGAGCTTAGGGTACTCCTACGAGCAGTACTTC.

The sample holds many counts of this clonotype. This chain uses TRBV25-1 with TRBJ2-3; TRBD2 matches 9 bases. The ends lost 10 bases at V and 4 bases at J; junction bases unmatched: 6. Germline CDR1 reads MGHDK; CDR2 reads SYGVNS. The CDR3 covers 13 residues. Here the CDR3 DNA reads TGTGCCATTGTACGCGGGAGGGCAGATACGCAGTATTTT. Its translation is CAIVRGRADTQYF.